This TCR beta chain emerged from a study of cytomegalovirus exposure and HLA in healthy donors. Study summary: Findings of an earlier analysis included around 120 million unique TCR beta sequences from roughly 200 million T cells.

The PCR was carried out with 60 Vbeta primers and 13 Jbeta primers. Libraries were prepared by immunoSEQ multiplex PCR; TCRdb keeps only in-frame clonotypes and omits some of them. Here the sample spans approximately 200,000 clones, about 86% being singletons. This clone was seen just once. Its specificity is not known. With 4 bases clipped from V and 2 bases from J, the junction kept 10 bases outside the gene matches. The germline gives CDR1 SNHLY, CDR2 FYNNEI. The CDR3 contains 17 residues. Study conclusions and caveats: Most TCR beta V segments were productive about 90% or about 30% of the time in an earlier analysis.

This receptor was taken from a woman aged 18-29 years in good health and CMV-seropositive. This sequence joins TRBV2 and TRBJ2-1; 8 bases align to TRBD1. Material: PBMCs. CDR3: CASSASQGAVTYNEQFF. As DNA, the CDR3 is TGTGCCAGCAGTGCGTCCCAGGGGGCCGTAACCTACAATGAGCAGTTCTTC.